This is a list of T cell receptor beta chains from one sample in a study of shared clonotypes between healthy human individuals. Sequencing used immunoSEQ multiplex PCR; TCRdb keeps in-frame clones, though not all of them. The sample includes 2 million or so clones, roughly 94% seen only once; the top ten take 0.9% to 1.3%. Sequences were obtained from naive CD8+ T cells sorted from blood. The source of these receptors is a young man in good health. CDR3s include the opening cysteine and the closing phenylalanine or tryptophan. D genes are given only for firm matches.

D gene,V gene,J gene,CDR3 DNA,CDR3 protein
TRBD1,TRBV11-2,TRBJ2-7,TGTGCCAGCAGCCAGATGGGACAGGGTTCCTACGAGCAGTACTTC,CASSQMGQGSYEQYF
TRBD1,TRBV6-1,TRBJ2-1,TGTGCCAGCAGTCAGGGGGCCCAATCCTACAATGAGCAGTTCTTC,CASSQGAQSYNEQFF
NA,TRBV7-9,TRBJ2-7,TGTGCCAGCAGCTCCCAGGGTTGGGAAGAGCAGTACTTC,CASSSQGWEEQYF
NA,TRBV9,TRBJ2-7,TGTGCCAGCAGCGTAGGAGGAGAGGGCGAGCAGTACTTC,CASSVGGEGEQYF
NA,TRBV5-1,TRBJ2-7,TGCGCCAGCAGCTCGATAGAGGATAACTCCTACGAGCAGTACTTC,CASSSIEDNSYEQYF
TRBD1,TRBV19,TRBJ2-7,TGTGCCAGTAGTATTAGTGACAGGGGACCCTACGAGCAGTACTTC,CASSISDRGPYEQYF
NA,TRBV5-6,TRBJ2-7,TGTGCCAGCAGCTTGGCCGCGGGGCCCGACCCCTACGAGCAGTACTTC,CASSLAAGPDPYEQYF
NA,TRBV19,TRBJ2-1,TGTGCCAGTAGTACCGGGTTTGGCAACTACAATGAGCAGTTCTTC,CASSTGFGNYNEQFF
TRBD1,TRBV29-1,TRBJ1-2,TGCAGCGTTGAAGATAAAGGGGTCCGGACAGGGGGTATTGGGTATGGCTACACCTTC,CSVEDKGVRTGGIGYGYTF
NA,TRBV7-9,TRBJ2-3,TGTGCCAGCGGCGGAGGGGCAGCAGATACGCAGTATTTT,CASGGGAADTQYF